This entry lists 19 T cell receptor beta chains sequenced from one sample in a study of human T cells and chemical hapten exposure. TCRdb reprocessed the RACE reads with MiXCR, giving one entry per CDR3 protein. The sample includes about 160,000 distinct CDR3 sequences, about a quarter of them seen just once. Time point reported: patch test 3, about 24 weeks after DPC sensitization. Treatment described: therapeutic diphenylcyclopropenone sensitization with weekly scalp DPC. The sample was whole blood, taken in connection with sensitization to the hapten diphenylcyclopropenone (DPC). These TCRs come from a woman aged 18 to 35 with alopecia areata. Some clones in this sample may be carry-over from other donors' samples.

This clonotype has a handful of counts. The J gene is TRBJ2-7, the V gene TRBV4-3, with 9 bases matching TRBD1. Germline-derived CDR1 and CDR2 are LGHNA and YSLEER. The trim removed 1 base at V and 2 bases at J, leaving 6 bases unmatched. CDR3 length: 16 amino acids. CDR3 DNA: TGCGCCAGCAGCCAAGGGGGGGGGGACAGGGCCTACGAGCAGTACTTC. Translating it yields CASSQGGGDRAYEQYF.

The chain employs TRBV29-1 and TRBJ1-2; D remains unclear. V lost 0 bases and J 4 bases, leaving 9 bases between the germline ends. CDR1 and CDR2 from the germline V gene are SQVTM and ANQGSEA. The CDR3 consists of 13 residues. CDR3 region: CSVEEEGRYGYTF. CDR3 bases: TGCAGCGTTGAAGAAGAGGGTCGCTATGGCTACACCTTC.

This clonotype occurred a few times. This chain connects TRBV10-2 to TRBJ2-3; weak D call: TRBD2 (5 bases). V was clipped by 3 bases and J by 4 bases, with 11 bases between them. This CDR3 spans 14 amino acids. Per the germline V gene, CDR1 is WSHSY and CDR2 is SAAADI. CDR3 in amino acids: CASSDGRGPDTQYF. The CDR3 DNA reads TGCGCCAGCAGTGACGGAAGAGGGCCAGATACGCAGTATTTT.

This chain connects TRBV10-3 to TRBJ2-3, with D perhaps matching TRBD2 (6 bases). There are 15 residues in the CDR3. Trimming shortened V by 6 bases and J by 2 bases, and 15 bases separated the two germline ends. Germline V gives CDR1 ENHRY, CDR2 SYGVKD. CDR3 sequence: CAIRANGGTTDTQYF. For the CDR3, the DNA is TGTGCCATCAGGGCCAACGGCGGGACCACAGATACGCAGTATTTT.

The rearrangement links TRBV10-2 to TRBJ1-2, with D hard to call. CDR3 size: 13 residues. V lost 3 bases and J 8 bases, leaving 13 bases between the germline ends. The germline V gene has CDR1 WSHSY and CDR2 SAAADI. The CDR3 here is CASSDRVIGGYTF. CDR3 nucleotide sequence: TGCGCCAGCAGTGATCGGGTGATTGGGGGCTACACCTTC.

A note on this clonotype: Sequence at one end of the junction differs from germline and may be a read error. The chain combines TRBV10-2 with TRBJ2-7; D remains ambiguous. CDR1 and CDR2 from the germline V gene are WSHSY and SAAADI. This CDR3 spans 11 amino acids. CDR3 residues: CASSGPLSLFF. The CDR3 DNA is TGCGCCAGCAGTGGACCCTTATCTCTTTTCTTC.

This clonotype was seen once. The chain joins TRBV12-3 or TRBV12-4 to TRBJ1-6; D perhaps matches TRBD1 (5 bases). V was trimmed by 3 bases and J by 6 bases, leaving 9 bases between them. The CDR3 loop spans 14 amino acids. In DNA form, the CDR3 reads TGTGCCAGCAGTTTGGGGGTGGGTAATTCACCCCTCCACTTT. Translation: CASSLGVGNSPLHF.

This clonotype was detected a few times. The chain couples TRBV3-1 to TRBJ2-3, with D perhaps TRBD2 (6 bases). Trimming shortened V by 2 bases and J by 0 bases, and 18 bases separated the two germline ends. CDR1 and CDR2 from the germline V gene are LGHDT and YNNKEL (reference sequence). The CDR3 is 18 residues long. CDR3 sequence reads: CASSQRQRALPSTDTQYF. The DNA for the CDR3 is TGTGCCAGCAGCCAACGCCAGCGGGCCCTCCCCAGCACAGATACGCAGTATTTT.

This clonotype was seen more than once but under ten times. V and J are TRBV6-2 or TRBV6-3 and TRBJ2-3; D ambiguous. The V and J ends lost 2 bases and 1 base respectively, with 1 base between them. The CDR3 is 12 residues long. The germline CDR1 and CDR2 sequences are MNHEY and SVGEGT. The CDR3 sequence is CASSYGTDTQYF. The CDR3 coding sequence is TGTGCCAGCAGTTACGGCACAGATACGCAGTATTTT.

The rearrangement joins TRBV20-1 to TRBJ1-1, with D perhaps matching TRBD1 (6 bases). V lost 6 bases and J lost 4, with 18 bases in between. Germline loops: CDR1 DFQATT, CDR2 SNEGSKA (reference sequence). CDR3 length equals 14 residues. The CDR3 coding sequence is TGCAGTGCCCCCCGCGGGGGGGGGCGCACTGAAGCTTTCTTT. This gives the protein CSAPRGGGRTEAFF.

This clonotype was recorded a few times. V and J are TRBV4-1 and TRBJ2-7; D is undetermined. Trimming took off 0 bases at V and 3 bases at J, with 6 bases between the two ends. The CDR3 sequence is 13 residues long. Germline CDR1 reads MGHRA; CDR2 reads YSYEKL. The chain's CDR3 is CASSQETSYEQYF. CDR3 bases: TGCGCCAGCAGCCAAGAAACCAGCTACGAGCAGTACTTC.

The chain couples TRBV5-4 to TRBJ2-3, with no clear D. Trimming took off 5 bases at V and 6 bases at J, with 10 bases between the two ends. The CDR3 length is 12 residues. Germline lookup yields CDR1 SGHNT and CDR2 YYREEE (reference sequence). The CDR3 here is CASSLSWDTQYF. The CDR3 DNA reads as TGTGCCAGCAGTCTCTCTTGGGATACGCAGTATTTT.

The chain links TRBV6-2 or TRBV6-3 to TRBJ1-2; 8 bases agree with TRBD1. The CDR3 length is 18 residues. V was pared by 6 bases and J by 4 bases, with 19 bases of the junction left unmatched. Germline V lookup: CDR1 MNHEY, CDR2 SVGEGT. The CDR3 DNA sequence: TGTGCCAGCAGACTCCTTCCTGGACAGGGATCGCAAACCTATGGCTACACCTTC. Translation gives CASRLLPGQGSQTYGYTF.

This clonotype was counted only a few times. This chain connects TRBV7-2 to TRBJ2-7, with 8 positions matching TRBD2. J was trimmed by 7 bases and V by 4 bases; bases with no gene match: 9. CDR1 and CDR2 from the germline V gene are SGHTA and FQGNSA. CDR3 length equals 14 residues. The CDR3 region has the DNA TGTGCCAGCAGCTCCCGAGGGGTAGCGGGGGAGCAGTACTTC. Translation gives CASSSRGVAGEQYF.

This clonotype was counted ten times or more. The V gene is TRBV7-3, the J gene TRBJ2-1, with TRBD2 as a possible D gene (5 bases). The CDR3 is 12 amino acids. Germline CDR1 reads SGHTA; CDR2 reads FQGTGA. V was cut by 3 bases and J by 6 bases, with 6 bases left in between. CDR3 in DNA: TGTGCCAGCAGCTTCAGCGGCAATGAGCAGTTCTTC. Its translation is CASSFSGNEQFF.

CDR3 protein: CASSSRNYYGYTF. Written as DNA, the CDR3 is TGTGCCAGCAGCTCCCGGAACTACTATGGCTACACCTTC. The chain uses TRBV9 and TRBJ1-2; D not certain. There are 13 residues in the CDR3. CDR1 and CDR2 (germline): SGDLS, YYNGEE. Deletions cut 4 bases from V and 3 bases from J, with 10 bases between. Variable domain in full (rest from reference TRBV9 and TRBJ1-2): DSGVTQTPKHLITATGQRVTLRCSPRSGDLSVYWYQQSLDQGLQFLIQYYNGEERAKGNILERFSAQQFPDLHSELNLSSLELGDSALYFCASSSRNYYGYTFGSGTRLTVV.

The table lists this clonotype with a few counts. This chain links TRBV29-1 with TRBJ1-2, with D uncertain. Germline V gene lookup returns CDR1 SQVTM and CDR2 ANQGSEA. The CDR3 length is 12 residues. The V end lost 2 bases, the J end lost 2 bases, and 6 bases lay between the germline ends. CDR3 DNA sequence: TGCAGCGTTGAAAAGGAGAACTATGGCTACACCTTC. It codes for CSVEKENYGYTF.

This chain connects TRBV5-1 to TRBJ1-1; possibly TRBD1 for D (6 bases). V shed 0 bases and J shed 3 bases, with 9 bases lying between them. Germline CDR1 is SGHRS and CDR2 is YFSETQ. The CDR3 consists of 14 residues. CDR3: CASSLGPGDTEAFF. Here the CDR3 DNA reads TGCGCCAGCAGCTTGGGTCCAGGGGACACTGAAGCTTTCTTT. Complete variable domain (other parts from reference TRBV5-1 and TRBJ1-1): KAGVTQTPRYLIKTRGQQVTLSCSPISGHRSVSWYQQTPGQGLQFLFEYFSETQRNKGNFPGRFSGRQFSNSRSEMNVSTLELGDSALYLCASSLGPGDTEAFFGQGTRLTVV.

The chain carries TRBV6-2 or TRBV6-3 and TRBJ1-5; D is unclear. Trimming took off 2 bases at V and 6 bases at J, with 5 bases between the two ends. Per the germline V gene, CDR1 is MNHEY and CDR2 is SVGEGT. This CDR3 comprises 12 residues. This CDR3 is CASSYPIQPQHF. In DNA form, the CDR3 reads TGTGCCAGCAGTTACCCGATTCAGCCCCAGCATTTT.